The 25 T cell receptor beta chains below all came from one sample that was sequenced in a study of cytomegalovirus exposure and HLA in healthy donors. Researchers ran the PCR with 60 Vbeta and 13 Jbeta primers. Sequenced by immunoSEQ multiplex PCR; TCRdb stores in-frame clones only, minus some. The sample includes more than 150,000 clones, roughly 77% of them seen just once. Material: PBMCs. These receptors came from a woman in her thirties in good health and CMV-seropositive.

The rearrangement uses TRBV9 and TRBJ1-3; tentatively, D is TRBD1 (6 bases). V lost 3 bases, J lost 3 bases, and 13 bases lay in between. The CDR3 sequence is 15 residues long. Germline V gives CDR1 SGDLS, CDR2 YYNGEE. CDR3 DNA: TGTGCCAGCAGCGAGGACAGCCAAATTGGAAACACCATATATTTT. Translating it yields CASSEDSQIGNTIYF.

The gene calls are TRBV9 and TRBJ2-1, with 7 bases that match TRBD2. The CDR3 is 16 residues long. After removal of 4 bases from V and 5 bases from J, the junction contained 12 bases not matched to a gene. Germline V CDR1 and CDR2: SGDLS, YYNGEE. CDR3 sequence (DNA): TGTGCCAGCAGCCCCCCTGGGGGGGGTCCCCACAATGAGCAGTTCTTC. Translating gives CASSPPGGGPHNEQFF.

This sequence joins TRBV4-1 and TRBJ2-2; the match to TRBD2 covers 10 bases. This CDR3 spans 18 amino acids. Losses at the gene ends were 0 bases for V and 0 bases for J; bases not matched to a gene: 4. The V gene's germline CDR1 is MGHRA and CDR2 YSYEKL. CDR3 bases: TGCGCCAGCAGCCAAGAGGCTACTAGCGGGGCGAACACCGGGGAGCTGTTTTTT. Amino acid sequence: CASSQEATSGANTGELFF.

A single count supports this clone. The germline gene is not matched at one end of the junction; a read error may be the cause. The genes are TRBV7-2 and TRBJ2-1; 12 bases fit TRBD2. Germline CDR1 and CDR2: SGHTA and FQGNSA. This CDR3 comprises 15 residues. The chain's CDR3 is CASSLAGGPKNEQFF. CDR3 nucleotide sequence: TGTGCCAGCAGCCTAGCGGGGGGGCCGAAGAATGAGCAGTTCTTC.

Only one count was recorded for this clone. The chain is built from TRBV5-1 and TRBJ2-7, with D unresolved. Trimming pared 2 bases from V and 5 bases from J, leaving 8 bases between. The CDR3 is made up of 12 amino acids. Germline V gene lookup returns CDR1 SGHRS and CDR2 YFSETQ. The CDR3 DNA reads as TGCGCCAGCAGCTTATCAGGCAACGAGCAGTACTTC. Residues: CASSLSGNEQYF.

The chain recombines TRBV10-2 with TRBJ2-2; a weak D match, TRBD2 (6 bases). Trimming cost V 3 bases and J 1 base, with 12 bases left between them. The CDR3 contains 16 residues. CDR1 and CDR2 from the germline V gene are WSHSY and SAAADI. The CDR3 region is CASSDRVGGNTGELFF. CDR3 bases: TGCGCCAGCAGTGATCGGGTGGGAGGGAACACCGGGGAGCTGTTTTTT.

The chain employs TRBV28 and TRBJ2-3, with TRBD1 identical over 7 bases. CDR3 size: 14 residues. V lost 8 bases and J lost 3; bases outside the gene matches: 8. Per the germline V gene, CDR1 is MDHEN and CDR2 is SYDVKM. The CDR3 DNA is TGTGCCAGCGCTTCGGGACAGAGGACAGATACGCAGTATTTT. The encoded protein is CASASGQRTDTQYF.

V usage is TRBV27 and J usage is TRBJ1-4, with a tentative D call TRBD1 (6 bases). The CDR3 has 15 amino acids. Germline V gene lookup returns CDR1 MNHEY and CDR2 SMNVEV (reference sequence). V lost 6 bases and J lost 2, with 13 bases in between. CDR3 coding DNA: TGTGCCAGCAGGCTACAACAGGGCACTAATGAAAAACTGTTTTTT. It yields the protein CASRLQQGTNEKLFF.

The chain links TRBV20-1 to TRBJ1-4, with no clear D. There are 10 residues in the CDR3. Germline CDR1 reads DFQATT; CDR2 reads SNEGSKA (reference sequence). V gave up 6 bases and J gave up 4 bases, with 3 bases separating them. CDR3 nucleotides: TGCAGTGCCCTTAATGAAAAACTGTTTTTT. This encodes CSALNEKLFF.

Only one count was recorded for this clone. The chain uses TRBV7-9 and TRBJ2-7; 9 bases are shared with TRBD1. The trim removed 2 bases at V and 2 bases at J, leaving 4 bases unmatched. Per the germline V gene, CDR1 is SEHNR and CDR2 is FQNEAQ (reference sequence). There are 15 residues in the CDR3. The chain's CDR3 is CASSLTGTGPYEQYF. In DNA form, the CDR3 reads TGTGCCAGCAGCTTAACCGGGACAGGGCCCTACGAGCAGTACTTC. Full variable domain (remainder filled in from reference TRBV7-9 and TRBJ2-7): DTGVSQNPRHKITKRGQNVTFRCDPISEHNRLYWYRQTLGQGPEFLTYFQNEAQLEKSRLLSDRFSAERPKGSFSTLEIQRTEQGDSAMYLCASSLTGTGPYEQYFGPGTRLTVT.

This sequence joins TRBV11-3 and TRBJ2-7; D unresolved. Trimming pared 2 bases from V and 1 base from J, leaving 12 bases between. The CDR3 runs to 15 residues. The germline V gene has CDR1 SGHNT and CDR2 YENEEA. The CDR3 reads CASSLYGRSSYEQYF. In nucleotides, the CDR3 is TGTGCCAGCAGCTTATACGGCAGGTCTTCCTACGAGCAGTACTTC.

The chain uses TRBV12-5 and TRBJ2-2, with D perhaps matching TRBD1 (5 bases). Trimming took off 2 bases at V and 4 bases at J, with 23 bases between the two ends. The CDR3 length is 19 residues. Germline V gene sequence: CDR1 LGHNT, CDR2 FRNRAP. CDR3 DNA: TGTGCTAGTGGTTTGTCTATGCGGTACAGTGGGGCCCCCACCGGGGAGCTGTTTTTT. Translation: CASGLSMRYSGAPTGELFF.

The gene calls are TRBV7-9 and TRBJ2-5; 7 bases are shared with TRBD2. With the DNA end fitting TRBJ2-7 better, the J assignment may be wrong. This CDR3 spans 13 amino acids. The germline V gene has CDR1 SEHNR and CDR2 FQNEAQ (reference sequence). CDR3 residues: CAILAAETYEQYF. The CDR3 bases are TGTGCCATTCTAGCGGCCGAGACCTACGAGCAGTACTTC.

The V gene is TRBV27, the J gene TRBJ1-6; D gene uncertain. There are 15 residues in the CDR3. The germline gives CDR1 MNHEY, CDR2 SMNVEV (reference sequence). Trimming pared 2 bases from V and 6 bases from J, leaving 11 bases between. DNA for the CDR3: TGTGCCAGCAGTTTAGGAGGGATACCTAATTCACCCCTCCACTTT. This sequence encodes CASSLGGIPNSPLHF.

The V call is TRBV10-1, the J call TRBJ2-7; the D gene is possibly TRBD1 (5 bases). The CDR3 has 13 residues. Germline V gene sequence: CDR1 WNHNN, CDR2 SYGVQD (reference sequence). The V and J ends lost 5 bases and 1 base respectively, with 9 bases between them. The CDR3 loop is CASSTSGSYEQYF. CDR3 coding DNA: TGCGCCAGCAGTACCTCAGGGTCCTACGAGCAGTACTTC.

This clone occurred a few times. The CDR3 DNA sequence: TGTGCCAGCAACCAAATCGGGCAGGGGGTCAACTATGGCTACACCTTC. It is translated as CASNQIGQGVNYGYTF. V gene TRBV28 combines with J gene TRBJ1-2, with 7 bases fitting TRBD1. The trim removed 7 bases at V and 2 bases at J, leaving 13 bases unmatched. The germline gives CDR1 MDHEN, CDR2 SYDVKM. The CDR3 extends over 16 amino acids.

This clone has a handful of counts. This chain connects TRBV9 to TRBJ2-1; D perhaps matches TRBD2 (6 bases). Trimming left V 4 bases short and J 4 bases short, with 18 bases between. This CDR3 has 16 amino acids. Per germline, CDR1 SGDLS and CDR2 YYNGEE. The CDR3 protein is CASSIPRDSLYNEQFF. The CDR3, as DNA: TGTGCCAGCAGCATCCCCCGGGACTCCCTTTACAATGAGCAGTTCTTC.

Only a few counts were recorded for this clone. The genes are TRBV2 and TRBJ2-5; D possibly corresponds to TRBD1 (5 bases). The CDR3 extends over 13 amino acids. From germline, CDR1 is SNHLY and CDR2 FYNNEI. V was shortened by 0 bases and J by 3 bases, with 5 bases between the two germline ends. This chain's CDR3 is CASSEAREETQYF. In DNA, the CDR3 is TGTGCCAGCAGTGAAGCCAGGGAAGAGACCCAGTACTTC.

The chain uses TRBV6-5 and TRBJ1-5; D may be TRBD1 (5 bases). The germline gives CDR1 MNHEY, CDR2 SVGAGI. This CDR3 is built from 13 residues. The ends were cut back, 6 bases at V and 11 bases at J, with 17 bases in the middle. The CDR3 region has the DNA TGTGCCAGCAGCTCGGACACCGGAGGGACCCAGCATTTT. This translates into CASSSDTGGTQHF.

This clone showed up just a few times. V gene TRBV7-3 combines with J gene TRBJ2-3; tentative D call: TRBD1 (6 bases). The CDR3 has 15 residues. Trimming shortened V by 5 bases and J by 3 bases, and 15 bases separated the two germline ends. Germline CDR1 SGHTA, CDR2 FQGTGA. CDR3 amino acids: CASSPTGTFTDTQYF. The CDR3 DNA reads as TGTGCCAGCAGCCCCACCGGGACATTTACAGATACGCAGTATTTT.

The chain couples TRBV28 to TRBJ1-5; 8 bases are a match to TRBD1. Trimming cost V 2 bases and J 3 bases; bases outside gene matches: 3. The CDR3 sequence is 15 residues long. CDR1 MDHEN and CDR2 SYDVKM come from the germline V gene. CDR3 nucleotide sequence: TGTGCCAGCAGTTTAACAGGGGGATCCAATCAGCCCCAGCATTTT. It translates to CASSLTGGSNQPQHF.

This clone was counted a few times. The chain is built from TRBV4-3 and TRBJ1-4; D uncertain. The CDR3 totals 13 residues. The germline CDR1 and CDR2 sequences are LGHNA and YSLEER. V was cut by 4 bases and J by 5 bases, with 8 bases left in between. The CDR3 DNA reads as TGCGCCAGCAGCCCCAGTTCGAATGAAAAACTGTTTTTT. Its translation is CASSPSSNEKLFF.

There are a few counts of this clone. The chain joins TRBV28 to TRBJ2-7; the D gene is possibly TRBD1 (6 bases). The CDR3 totals 15 residues. V lost 0 bases and J 1 base, leaving 10 bases between the germline ends. Per germline, CDR1 MDHEN and CDR2 SYDVKM. The CDR3 spells CASSLWQGQSYEQYF. CDR3 nucleotide sequence: TGTGCCAGCAGTTTATGGCAGGGACAATCCTACGAGCAGTACTTC.

This CDR3 reads CASSFARLSEQYF. CDR3 coding DNA: TGTGCCAGCAGCTTCGCCAGGCTTTCCGAGCAGTACTTC. This chain connects TRBV11-2 to TRBJ2-7, with D unclear. Germline V lookup: CDR1 SGHAT, CDR2 FQNNGV. This CDR3 has 13 residues. V lost 3 bases, J lost 6 bases, and 12 bases lay in between. The full variable domain, completed using reference TRBV11-2 and TRBJ2-7, is EAGVAQSPRYKIIEKRQSVAFWCNPISGHATLYWYQQILGQGPKLLIQFQNNGVVDDSQLPKDRFSAERLKGVDSTLKIQPAKLEDSAVYLCASSFARLSEQYFGPGTRLTVT.

As to this clone: The identical CDR3 is also encoded by other nucleotide sequences in the sample. This chain uses TRBV6-5 with TRBJ1-2; TRBD1 agrees at 9 bases. The CDR3 has 15 residues. The germline V gene has CDR1 MNHEY and CDR2 SVGAGI. V shed 3 bases, J shed 4 bases, and the junction held 6 bases outside the gene matches. CDR3 nucleotides: TGTGCCAGCAGTTATTCCGCGACAGGGGGCTATGGCTACACCTTC. Translating it yields CASSYSATGGYGYTF.